The 4 T cell receptor beta chains below were found in one sample sequenced in a study of T cells in Graves' hyperthyroidism and ophthalmopathy. Researchers took RNA transcripts and amplified the TCR beta CDR3 regions from them. The study used the HTBI primer set for a first-round RT-PCR of the TCR CDR3. TCRdb recomputed calls from the multiplex PCR reads with MiXCR, one row per CDR3 protein. Among about 600,000 distinct CDR3 sequences, about a sixth were seen once, and the ten largest hold roughly 3.3%. The source material was blood. All receptors derive from a middle-aged woman with Graves' ophthalmopathy.

This clonotype was seen a handful of times. The chain combines TRBV27 with TRBJ1-4; no definite D call. The ends were cut back, 4 bases at V and 0 bases at J, with 3 bases in the middle. The CDR3 loop spans 13 amino acids. CDR1 is MNHEY, CDR2 SMNVEV, per germline (reference sequence). The CDR3 nucleotides read TGTGCCAGCAGTTCTTCAACTAATGAAAAACTGTTTTTT. This gives the protein CASSSSTNEKLFF. The full variable domain, rest sourced from reference TRBV27 and TRBJ1-4, is EAQVTQNPRYLITVTGKKLTVTCSQNMNHEYMSWYRQDPGLGLRQIYYSMNVEVTDKGDVPEGYKVSRKEKRNFPLILESPSPNQTSLYFCASSSSTNEKLFFGSGTQLSVL.

This clonotype was seen a few times. The chain carries TRBV4-1 and TRBJ1-5; D possibly corresponds to TRBD1 (6 bases). CDR3 size: 15 residues. V was pared by 2 bases and J by 4 bases, with 12 bases between. Germline CDR1 and CDR2: MGHRA and YSYEKL. The chain's CDR3 is CASSQFQGINQPQHF. In DNA, the CDR3 is TGCGCCAGCAGCCAATTTCAGGGGATAAATCAGCCCCAGCATTTT.

The sample holds many counts of this clonotype. This sequence joins TRBV11-2 and TRBJ2-7; TRBD1 matches at 12 bases. The CDR3 has 15 residues. The germline CDR1 and CDR2 sequences are SGHAT and FQNNGV. With 1 base clipped from V and 5 bases from J, the junction kept 3 bases outside the gene matches. The CDR3: CASSLGGQGADEQYF. Written as DNA, the CDR3 is TGTGCCAGCAGCTTAGGGGGACAGGGGGCTGACGAGCAGTACTTC.

V and J are TRBV30 and TRBJ1-5, with D unresolved. Per germline, CDR1 GTSNPN and CDR2 SVGIG (reference sequence). V lost 1 base to trimming and J lost 8 bases, with 12 bases between them. CDR3 length: 13 amino acids. CDR3 sequence: CAWSAQFFEPQHF. The CDR3 bases are TGTGCCTGGAGTGCCCAGTTTTTTGAGCCCCAGCATTTT.